The T cell receptor (beta chain) described here comes from a study of OX40 agonist ivuxolimab in advanced cancers. Study in general: A mean age of approximately 60 years, range about 20 to 85, was recorded, and more than 80% were male. Patients with prior anti-PD-1, anti-PD-L1 or anti-CTLA-4 therapy were eligible; 40% had some.

Germline V gene sequence: CDR1 ENHRY, CDR2 SYGVKD. V dropped 6 bases and J dropped 4; count of bases not matched to a gene: 1. The CDR3 length is 14 residues. Findings and limits, study-wide: CD8+ T cells (on average) carried more expanded clones than CD4+ T cells.

Exclusion applied to patients with autoimmune disease history or systemic immunosuppression. Comment on this clone: Its antigen remains unidentified.

Generated by immunoSEQ multiplex PCR, the TCRdb table keeps only in-frame clones and is missing some. The data show approximately 82,000 clones, roughly 85% seen once. This material consisted of CD4+ or CD8+ T cells sorted from blood, taken in a trial of the OX40 agonist ivuxolimab. The sequence was obtained from an adult with an advanced solid tumor such as melanoma, head and neck, liver or kidney cancer. This chain connects TRBV10-3 to TRBJ2-1; 12 bases agree with TRBD2. The CDR3 DNA sequence: TGTGCCATCAGCGGACTAGCGGGGTACAATGAGCAGTTCTTC. It translates to CAISGLAGYNEQFF.